This is a list of T cell receptor beta chains from one sample in a study of blood T cell repertoires in COVID-19. Method: immunoSEQ multiplex PCR; TCRdb's copy keeps in-frame clones and lacks some. The table has 200,000 to 250,000 clones, roughly 90% seen once. Sequences were obtained from PBMCs or T cells enriched from blood (not recorded which). The receptors here all came from a young man who had been exposed to COVID-19. Each CDR3 is given with its conserved first and last residue. D genes are given only for firm matches. For some rows the clone size is stated as once, few or many, or as a class when expanded; others skip it.

d_gene,abundance,j_gene,v_gene,CDR3nt,CDR3aa
-,-,TRBJ1-1,TRBV18,TGTGCCAGCTCACCCCCCGAGGTGGGCACTGAAGCTTTCTTT,CASSPPEVGTEAFF
-,-,TRBJ2-5,TRBV30,TGTGCCTGGAATAAGGACAGATTCCAAGAGACCCAGTACTTC,CAWNKDRFQETQYF
TRBD2,-,TRBJ2-7,TRBV2,TGTGCCAGCAGTGACACCGGGACTAGCAAATCCTACGAGCAGTACTTC,CASSDTGTSKSYEQYF
TRBD1,-,TRBJ1-1,TRBV15,TGTGCCACCAGCAGAGAAATACAGGGGACTGAAGCTTTCTTT,CATSREIQGTEAFF
TRBD1,-,TRBJ1-2,TRBV30,TGTGCCTGGAGTGTAGTTGGACAGGGGGGCGGCTACACCTTC,CAWSVVGQGGGYTF
TRBD2,-,TRBJ2-3,TRBV4-1,TGCGCCAGCAGCCGGGGGACTAGCTTAGGCACAGATACGCAGTATTTT,CASSRGTSLGTDTQYF
-,few,TRBJ1-5,TRBV27,TGTGCCAGCATCATATCCGGGACTGAGGAAAATCAGCCCCAGCATTTT,CASIISGTEENQPQHF
-,-,TRBJ1-2,TRBV12-5,TGTGCTAGTGGTTCCTCAGGGTTGGGGGGGAAACACTATGGCTACACCTTC,CASGSSGLGGKHYGYTF
-,few,TRBJ1-6,TRBV6-5,TGTGCCAGCAGTTCCCACCGGAATTCACCCCTCCACTTT,CASSSHRNSPLHF
-,once,TRBJ1-6,TRBV11-2,TGTGCCAGCAGCTTAAGCGGCTCCTATAATTCACCCCTCCACTTT,CASSLSGSYNSPLHF
-,-,TRBJ1-3,TRBV19,TGTGCCAGTAGTACGTCCGGGATTATAGGGAGTGCTGGAAACACCATATATTTT,CASSTSGIIGSAGNTIYF
TRBD1,-,TRBJ2-6,TRBV19,TGTGCCAGTGCCAGGGGGCCTGGGGCCAACGTCCTGACTTTC,CASARGPGANVLTF
TRBD1,-,TRBJ2-5,TRBV5-5,TGTGCCAGCAGGATGGGGACAGCCCAAGAGACCCAGTACTTC,CASRMGTAQETQYF
-,-,TRBJ2-1,TRBV6-5,TGTGCCAGCAGTCCTCAGGTCAATGAGCAGTTCTTC,CASSPQVNEQFF
-,-,TRBJ2-3,TRBV7-2,TGTGCCAGCAGCATCGGGCCCCTGCCGGGGGGACACACGCAGTATTTT,CASSIGPLPGGHTQYF
TRBD2,-,TRBJ2-1,TRBV5-4,TGTGCCAGCAGCTTGGTAGCGGGGGGGGTATATGAGCAGTTCTTC,CASSLVAGGVYEQFF
TRBD2,-,TRBJ2-1,TRBV4-2,TGTGCCAGCAGCTCCTCGGGGGGGCCTTCCTACAATGAGCAGTTCTTC,CASSSSGGPSYNEQFF
TRBD1,-,TRBJ1-1,TRBV29-1,TGCAGCGTCGTTGACAGGGGGCAAAACACTGAAGCTTTCTTT,CSVVDRGQNTEAFF
-,-,TRBJ1-3,TRBV4-1,TGCGCCAGCAGCCTTCCAGATGGAAACACCATATATTTT,CASSLPDGNTIYF
-,-,TRBJ2-2,TRBV2,TGTGCCAGCAGGGATACGACAGGCACCGGGGAGCTGTTTTTT,CASRDTTGTGELFF
-,-,TRBJ2-5,TRBV5-6,TGTGCCAGCAGCTTGCCTGCACAAACCCAAGAGACCCAGTACTTC,CASSLPAQTQETQYF
-,-,TRBJ1-6,TRBV3-1/TRBV3-2,TGTGCCAGCACAGGGGAGCCTGGTTCACCCCTCCACTTT,CASTGEPGSPLHF
-,-,TRBJ1-1,TRBV7-9,TGTGCCAGCAGCCTACACCATTCCGGGACTAGGGATGCTTTCTTT,CASSLHHSGTRDAFF
-,-,TRBJ1-1,TRBV12-3/TRBV12-4,TGTGCCATCAGAAGGCCGGGCACTGAAGCTTTCTTT,CAIRRPGTEAFF
-,-,TRBJ1-1,TRBV18,TGTGCCAGCTCACCAATACAGGGTTCGGAAGCTTTCTTT,CASSPIQGSEAFF
-,-,TRBJ2-2,TRBV5-4,TGTGCCAGCAGCTTTGGAGGGGGGGCCATCACCGGGGAGCTGTTTTTT,CASSFGGGAITGELFF
-,-,TRBJ1-2,TRBV4-1,TGCGCCAGCAGCCAAGATCTGGGACTTTCCGCTGGCTACACCTTC,CASSQDLGLSAGYTF
-,-,TRBJ2-7,TRBV5-5,TGTGCCAGCAGCTTAAGTTGGGGAGACGAGCAGTACTTC,CASSLSWGDEQYF
-,-,TRBJ2-7,TRBV5-1,TGCGCCAGCAGCCCCGACAGAGCCCTCGGCGAGCAGTACTTC,CASSPDRALGEQYF
TRBD2,-,TRBJ2-3,TRBV14,TGTGCCAGCAGCCAAGACCAACGCGGGGGGGCCTGGACAGATACGCAGTATTTT,CASSQDQRGGAWTDTQYF
-,once,TRBJ1-2,TRBV4-1,TGCGCCAGCAGCCAAGAGCTGGGGGCGATGGGCTACACCTTC,CASSQELGAMGYTF
TRBD1,few,TRBJ1-2,TRBV5-5,TGTGCCAGCAGCTTGAACAGGGGGGGCTATGGCTACACCTTC,CASSLNRGGYGYTF
-,-,TRBJ1-6,TRBV5-1,TGCGCCAGCAGCTTTGGGGAGACTTGGAATTCACCCCTCCACTTT,CASSFGETWNSPLHF
-,-,TRBJ2-3,TRBV7-6,TGTGCCAGCAGCTTAGCAGGAGGTAGCACAGATACGCAGTATTTT,CASSLAGGSTDTQYF
-,-,TRBJ1-1,TRBV10-1,TGCGCCAGCAGTGAGATCAGGGACACTGAAGCTTTCTTT,CASSEIRDTEAFF
-,-,TRBJ1-1,TRBV6-5,TGTGCCAGCAGTAATTTACAGACGAACACTGAAGCTTTCTTT,CASSNLQTNTEAFF
-,once,TRBJ1-1,TRBV5-4,TGTGCCAGCAGCCCGACATCTAATCCACCCTTGAACACTGAAGCTTTCTTT,CASSPTSNPPLNTEAFF
-,-,TRBJ1-4,TRBV2,TGTGCGATCACGATTGTGGGCAAAAGTGGGGAAAAACTGTTTTTT,CAITIVGKSGEKLFF
TRBD1,-,TRBJ1-1,TRBV27,TGTGCCAGCAGTTTTCCGGGACAGATGAACACTGAAGCTTTCTTT,CASSFPGQMNTEAFF
TRBD2,-,TRBJ2-1,TRBV7-3,TGTGCCAGCAGCTCGGGGGGAGGACTTTACAATGAGCAGTTCTTC,CASSSGGGLYNEQFF
-,-,TRBJ1-5,TRBV19,TGTGCCAGTAGTATATCTGGGACACCGAATCAGCCCCAGCATTTT,CASSISGTPNQPQHF
TRBD1,-,TRBJ2-1,TRBV4-1,TGCGCCAGCAGCCAAGAACAGGGGGGCGGTGAGCAGTTCTTC,CASSQEQGGGEQFF
-,-,TRBJ2-2,TRBV4-3,TGCGCCAGCAGCCATGCAGGGACCGGGGAGCTGTTTTTT,CASSHAGTGELFF
TRBD1,-,TRBJ2-7,TRBV7-2,TGTGCCAGCAGGCACCATTACGGGACAGCCTACGAGCAGTACTTC,CASRHHYGTAYEQYF
-,-,TRBJ2-1,TRBV4-3,TGCGCCAGCAGCCAAGCTCCAGACCATACAGGGAATGAGCAGTTCTTC,CASSQAPDHTGNEQFF
TRBD1,-,TRBJ1-6,TRBV27,TGTGCCAGCAGTTCCCGACAGGGATTAGACTCACCCCTCCACTTT,CASSSRQGLDSPLHF
-,-,TRBJ1-1,TRBV4-1,TGCGCCAGCAGCCAAGTAGGAGTGAACACTGAAGCTTTCTTT,CASSQVGVNTEAFF
-,-,TRBJ2-2,TRBV5-6,TGTGCCAGCAGCTCCGGGACTCACACCGGGGAGCTGTTTTTT,CASSSGTHTGELFF
TRBD2,-,TRBJ2-7,TRBV4-3,TGCGCCAGCAGCCTACAGTTGGGGCTAGCGGGGGCCCTTTATCCCTACGAGCAGTACTTC,CASSLQLGLAGALYPYEQYF
-,-,TRBJ1-1,TRBV30,TGTGCCTGGACGAAGGGAGGGGTCACTGAAGCTTTCTTT,CAWTKGGVTEAFF